The rows below give T cell receptor beta chains drawn from one sample of a study of blood T cell repertoires in COVID-19. This table comes from immunoSEQ multiplex PCR, and its TCRdb copy is limited to in-frame clones, with some not included. The sample yields 150,000 to 200,000 clones, about four fifths seen once. What was sequenced was peripheral blood. These receptors originate from a woman aged 70-85 years with acute or convalescent COVID-19. The CDR3 runs from the conserved cysteine through the conserved F or W. D genes are given only for firm matches. The size field is filled for only some rows; it gives once, few, many or a size class.

abundance	v_gene	d_gene	j_gene	CDR3nt	CDR3aa
.	TRBV11-3	.	TRBJ1-1	TGTGCCAGCAGCTTTCGGGAGAACACTGAAGCTTTCTTT	CASSFRENTEAFF
.	TRBV28	TRBD1	TRBJ1-2	TGTGCCAGCAGTTCCTGGACAGGGGGGGTCTATGGCTACACCTTC	CASSSWTGGVYGYTF
few	TRBV6-1	.	TRBJ1-5	TGTGCCAGCAGCCGAGTGGAGAGCAATCAGCCCCAGCATTTT	CASSRVESNQPQHF
.	TRBV28	TRBD1	TRBJ1-4	TGTGCCAGCAGTCGGACAGGGGGCTCTAGAAAACTGTTTTTT	CASSRTGGSRKLFF
.	TRBV6-5	.	TRBJ1-2	TGTGCCAGCAGTTACTCGGGGCATGGCTACACCTTC	CASSYSGHGYTF
many	TRBV6-6	.	TRBJ2-7	TGTGCCAGCAGTCCTGTATCCTACGAGCAGTACTTC	CASSPVSYEQYF
once	TRBV4-3	TRBD2	TRBJ2-1	TGCGCCAGCAGCCACGGACTAGCGGGAGAGCGGGAGCAGTTCTTC	CASSHGLAGEREQFF
few	TRBV5-1	.	TRBJ1-1	TGCGCCAGCAGCTTCCGTCCCCGAGGGGGGAACACTGAAGCTTTCTTT	CASSFRPRGGNTEAFF
.	TRBV12-1	.	TRBJ2-1	TGTGCCATCGGTTCACCGAGACAGGGGCGAAGCTCCTACAATGAGCAGTTCTTC	CAIGSPRQGRSSYNEQFF
.	TRBV2	.	TRBJ2-7	TGTGCCAGCTTTAATCCGGGTGAGGGCTCCTACGAGCAGTACTTC	CASFNPGEGSYEQYF
.	TRBV9	TRBD2	TRBJ2-5	TGTGCCAGCAGCGTAGGGGGCGGGGGCCAAGAGACCCAGTACTTC	CASSVGGGGQETQYF
.	TRBV10-3	TRBD1	TRBJ2-7	TGTGCCATCAGTGAGAGGGACAGGGGTGGTTACGAGCAGTACTTC	CAISERDRGGYEQYF
.	TRBV6-5	.	TRBJ2-7	TGTGCCAGCTCAGACAGGACGTCCTGGGAGCAGTACTTC	CASSDRTSWEQYF
.	TRBV19	.	TRBJ2-1	TGTGCCAGTAAGCTTAGCGGAAGCTCCTACAATGAGCAGTTCTTC	CASKLSGSSYNEQFF
.	TRBV7-9	TRBD1	TRBJ2-7	TGTGCCAGCAAGCAAGGACAGGCGTACGAGCAGTACTTC	CASKQGQAYEQYF
few	TRBV11-2	TRBD1	TRBJ1-1	TGTGCCAGCAGCTTTATACAGGGGCGGTGGGCTTTCTTT	CASSFIQGRWAFF
few	TRBV7-2	TRBD2	TRBJ2-2	TGTGCCAGCAGCTTAGTAGCTATGGGCGGGAGGGGTAGCACCGGGGAGCTGTTTTTT	CASSLVAMGGRGSTGELFF
.	TRBV29-1	.	TRBJ1-3	TGCAGCGTTGTATTGCGGGCAGGAGCTGGAAACACCATATATTTT	CSVVLRAGAGNTIYF
once	TRBV6-5	.	TRBJ2-7	TGTGCCAGCAGCCCAGCCTACGAGCAGTACTTC	CASSPAYEQYF
.	TRBV6-5	.	TRBJ2-7	TGTGCCAGCAGCCCCCGGGCAGGGAATCACCACGAGCAGTACTTC	CASSPRAGNHHEQYF
.	TRBV15	.	TRBJ2-1	TGTGCCACCAGCAGAGATGGGGGGGCCGGGGGCTACAATGAGCAGTTCTTC	CATSRDGGAGGYNEQFF
once	TRBV6-4	TRBD1	TRBJ1-5	TGTGCCAGCAGTCGTCAGGGGGCGGGTCAGCCCCAGCATTTT	CASSRQGAGQPQHF
.	TRBV3-1/TRBV3-2	.	TRBJ1-2	TGTGCCAGCAGCCAAGTCAGCGGGGCGGACTATGGCTACACCTTC	CASSQVSGADYGYTF
.	TRBV19	.	TRBJ1-1	TGTGCCAGTAGTATAGCTCGAGGTCGGACAGCCGAAACCGAAGCTTTCTTT	CASSIARGRTAETEAFF
.	TRBV7-9	.	TRBJ1-2	TGTGCCAGCAGCTTAAGGGAGTTGAACTATGGCTACACCTTC	CASSLRELNYGYTF
.	TRBV2	TRBD2	TRBJ2-7	TGTGCCAGCAGTTATCTAGCGGGGGGTTACGAGCAGTACTTC	CASSYLAGGYEQYF
.	TRBV4-1	TRBD1	TRBJ2-7	TGCGCCAGCAGCCAAGGGGGACAGAGCTCCTACGAGCAGTACTTC	CASSQGGQSSYEQYF
.	TRBV27	.	TRBJ2-5	TGTGCCAGCAGTTTATCGTCAGTTAGGGGTTTAGGACCCCAAGAGACCCAGTACTTC	CASSLSSVRGLGPQETQYF
.	TRBV7-2	TRBD1	TRBJ2-5	TGTGCCAGCAGCAGGGGGGGACAGGGGGCAGAGACCCAGTACTTC	CASSRGGQGAETQYF
.	TRBV5-1	.	TRBJ1-1	TGCGCCAGCAGCTTGGCTGAGAATCTGAACACTGAAGCTTTCTTT	CASSLAENLNTEAFF
.	TRBV19	TRBD1	TRBJ1-2	TGTGCCAGTAGAACCGACAGGGGGTTCAACTATGGCTACACCTTC	CASRTDRGFNYGYTF
.	TRBV6-6	.	TRBJ2-3	TGTGCCAGCAGTTCTTACACAGATACGCAGTATTTT	CASSSYTDTQYF
.	TRBV5-1	TRBD2	TRBJ2-5	TGCGCCAGCAGCTTGGGACTAGCGGGGAAAGAGACCCAGTACTTC	CASSLGLAGKETQYF
.	TRBV5-6	TRBD1	TRBJ2-7	TGTGCCAGCACATACGACAGGGATGGGGGCGAGCAGTACTTC	CASTYDRDGGEQYF
.	TRBV10-3	TRBD2	TRBJ2-1	TGTGCCATCAGTGAGTCACTAGCGGGAGGGTATGAGCAGTTCTTC	CAISESLAGGYEQFF
once	TRBV15	TRBD2	TRBJ2-5	TGTGCCACCAGCAGGAAACTAGCGCCCTTACAAGAGACCCAGTACTTC	CATSRKLAPLQETQYF
.	TRBV29-1	.	TRBJ1-4	TGCAGCGTTCCGAGTGCCTACAGGACAACTAATGAAAAACTGTTTTTT	CSVPSAYRTTNEKLFF
.	TRBV29-1	.	TRBJ1-1	TGCAGCCCCTACGATGGCACTGAAGCTTTCTTT	CSPYDGTEAFF
.	TRBV6-4	.	TRBJ2-3	TGTGCCAGCAGTGTCCGACTAGGTGCAGATACGCAGTATTTT	CASSVRLGADTQYF
.	TRBV9	.	TRBJ1-5	TGTGCCAGCAGCCGCGGGGCAGGCGATAATCAGCCCCAGCATTTT	CASSRGAGDNQPQHF
.	TRBV3-1/TRBV3-2	TRBD1	TRBJ1-5	TGTGCCAGCAGCCAAGTCTCGACCGGGACAGGGTGGAGGACTCTTAGCAATCAGCCCCAGCATTTT	CASSQVSTGTGWRTLSNQPQHF